Sequencing of this T cell receptor (beta chain) was carried out in a study of T cell changes during pregnancy in multiple sclerosis. Assay used: immunoSEQ multiplex PCR; TCRdb lists only in-frame clones, some missing. The repertoire includes more than 45,000 clones, roughly 90% of them detected once, and approximately 0.6% sits in the top ten. CDR1 is SQVTM, CDR2 ANQGSEA, per germline. V was shortened by 8 bases and J by 4 bases, with 8 bases between the two germline ends. The CDR3 is made up of 11 amino acids. Source: CD4+ T cells from peripheral blood mononuclear cells, taken after pregnancy. The TCR comes from a female donor with multiple sclerosis, enrolled in a pregnancy study. The chain couples TRBV29-1 to TRBJ2-2; a possible D gene is TRBD1 (5 bases). The CDR3 sequence is CSIQGTGELFF. Here the CDR3 DNA reads TGCAGCATTCAGGGCACCGGGGAGCTGTTTTTT.